The rows below give T cell receptor beta chains drawn from one sample of a study of human T cells and chemical hapten exposure. TCRdb re-derived calls from the RACE reads in MiXCR, one entry per CDR3 protein. The repertoire consists of under 450,000 distinct CDR3 sequences, with about 6% occurring once and the leading ten covering more than 5.5%. The sequencing used whole blood, collected in connection with sensitization to the hapten diphenylcyclopropenone (DPC). These receptors came from a woman aged 18-29 years with alopecia areata. Some clones in this sample may be carry-over from other donors' samples. The CDR3 runs from the conserved cysteine through the conserved F or W. Each record gives: clone size, CDR3 length, J gene, D gene, V gene, CDR3 DNA, CDR3 protein. D genes are given only for firm matches. The size field is filled for only some rows; it gives once, few, many or a size class.

many 12 TRBJ1-2 - TRBV6-2/TRBV6-3 TGTGCCAGCAGTTACTACCTTGGAGGCTACACCTTC CASSYYLGGYTF
few 14 TRBJ2-2 - TRBV29-1 TGCAGCGTTGTAGCCGGGGCGGACACCGGGGAGCTGTTTTTT CSVVAGADTGELFF
many 13 TRBJ1-2 TRBD1 TRBV7-2 TGTGCCAGCAGCTTAAGGAGGGACAGGGTCGGCACCTTC CASSLRRDRVGTF
few 12 TRBJ2-3 - TRBV2 TGTGCCAGCAGTGTGGAAGTCCATACGCAGTATTTT CASSVEVHTQYF
many 12 TRBJ2-3 - TRBV18 TGTGCCAGCTCACCAGGTTCCGATACGCAGTATTTT CASSPGSDTQYF
many 12 TRBJ2-1 - TRBV7-2 TGTGCCAGCAGCTTGGGGAGCAATGAGCAGTTCTTC CASSLGSNEQFF
- 19 TRBJ1-5 - TRBV6-1 TGTGCCAGCAGGGGCCTGATGGGGAGGGCTGAAGGGACGGATCAGCCCCAGCATTTT CASRGLMGRAEGTDQPQHF
few 14 TRBJ2-3 - TRBV4-1 TGCGCCAGCAGCCAAGATATTAGCACAGATACGCAGTATTTT CASSQDISTDTQYF
few 14 TRBJ2-2 - TRBV9 TGTGCCAGCAGCTCCCGAATGGCGGTCGGGGAGCTGTTTTTT CASSSRMAVGELFF
many 17 TRBJ2-3 TRBD2 TRBV7-2 TGTGCCAGCAGCTTATTCCAGAGCGGGGGGGCCGGAGATACGCAGTATTTT CASSLFQSGGAGDTQYF
- 15 TRBJ2-5 TRBD1 TRBV18 TGTGCCAGCTCACCTCTACAGGGGGCGGAGGAGACCCAGTACTTC CASSPLQGAEETQYF
many 13 TRBJ2-7 - TRBV27 TGTGCCAGCAGTAGAACCGGGGCCTACGAGCAGTACTTC CASSRTGAYEQYF
few 9 TRBJ2-7 - TRBV7-2 TGTGCCAGCAGCCCGCCCAGACACTTC CASSPPRHF
many 10 TRBJ1-2 - TRBV6-6 TGTGCCAGCAGTAGAGATGGCTACACCTTC CASSRDGYTF
- 16 TRBJ2-2 TRBD2 TRBV10-3 TGTGCCATCAGTTCCGGGGCTAGCGGGAACACCGGGGAGCTGTTTTTT CAISSGASGNTGELFF
- 16 TRBJ2-1 TRBD1 TRBV3-1 TGTGCCAGCAGCCGAGCCGGGACAGGGTATTACAATGAGCAGTTCTTC CASSRAGTGYYNEQFF
- 14 TRBJ2-5 - TRBV12-3/TRBV12-4 TGTGCCAGCAGTCGCCGGGACACACAAGAGACCCAGTACTTC CASSRRDTQETQYF
many 16 TRBJ2-1 TRBD1 TRBV24-1 TGTGCCACCAGTGATGCGACAGGGACAGCACGTAATGAGCAGTTCTTC CATSDATGTARNEQFF
many 14 TRBJ2-7 TRBD1 TRBV6-5 TGTGCCAGCAGTTACTGGGACAGGGGTGGCGAGCAGTACTTC CASSYWDRGGEQYF
- 16 TRBJ1-4 - TRBV20-1 TGCAGTGCTAGGGACAGTTCCGGTTCGGGAGGTGAAAAACTGTTTTTT CSARDSSGSGGEKLFF
many 16 TRBJ1-4 - TRBV7-2 TGTGCCAGCAGTTCCATGCACGGCTCAACTAATGAAAAACTGTTTTTT CASSSMHGSTNEKLFF
- 17 TRBJ1-1 TRBD1 TRBV12-3/TRBV12-4 TGTGCCAGCAGTCCAACACAGGGGGTCCCCCTCCGCACTGAAGCTTTCTTT CASSPTQGVPLRTEAFF